This T cell receptor (beta chain) was retrieved from a study of identical twins. General study findings and limits: The abundant beta clonotypes from cord blood had fewer insertions, and memory repertoires had none of this. The authors drew conclusions from cross-sectional statistical analysis rather than following the same donors.

Unique molecular identifiers were in the cDNA, with template-switch universal primer binding. TCRdb fed the 5' RACE reads into MiXCR, producing one record per CDR3 protein. The sample holds hundreds of thousands of distinct CDR3 sequences, around 7% seen once. This clonotype has just a few counts. What it recognizes is unknown. The CDR3 contains 16 residues. V was shortened by 5 bases and J by 4 bases, with 19 bases between the two germline ends. These same records also appear under a second study, on yellow fever vaccine responses in identical twins.

Sequenced: memory (CD45RO+) T cells sorted from blood. The genes are TRBV12-3 or TRBV12-4 and TRBJ2-3; D is unresolved. This sequence was found in a woman aged 18-30 years in good health. CDR3 in amino acids: CASSRYRGPVPDTQYF. As DNA, the CDR3 is TGTGCCAGCAGTCGATATCGTGGGCCGGTTCCAGATACGCAGTATTTT.